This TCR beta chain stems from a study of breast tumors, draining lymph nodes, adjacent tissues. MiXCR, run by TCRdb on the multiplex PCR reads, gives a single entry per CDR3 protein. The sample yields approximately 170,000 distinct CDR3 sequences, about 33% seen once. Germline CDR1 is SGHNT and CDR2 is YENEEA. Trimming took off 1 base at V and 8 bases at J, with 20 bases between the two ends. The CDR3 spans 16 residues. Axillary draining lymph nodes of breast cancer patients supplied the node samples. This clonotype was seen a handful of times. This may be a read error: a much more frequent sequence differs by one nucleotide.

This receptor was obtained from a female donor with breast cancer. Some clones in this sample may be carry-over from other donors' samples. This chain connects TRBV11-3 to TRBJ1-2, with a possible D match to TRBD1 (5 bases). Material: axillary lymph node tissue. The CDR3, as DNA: TGTGCCAGCAGCTTAGCCCCGGGACTGTCACGGGGAGGCTACACCTTC. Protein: CASSLAPGLSRGGYTF. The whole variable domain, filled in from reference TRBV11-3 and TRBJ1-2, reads EAGVVQSPRYKIIEKKQPVAFWCNPISGHNTLYWYLQNLGQGPELLIRYENEEAVDDSQLPKDRFSAERLKGVDSTLKIQPAELGDSAVYLCASSLAPGLSRGGYTFGSGTRLTVV.